This TCR beta chain comes out of a study of PD-L1 blockade in urothelial cancer (dated by TCRdb to about 2017). Describing the broader study: All patients started therapy at some point between 2014 and 2016 and received atezolizumab 1,200 mg intravenously every 3 weeks. Some 30 patients had pretreatment blood TCR-seq, roughly 25 had at least one posttreatment blood collection, and roughly 25 had tumor TCR-seq. Blood samples were analyzed at 3 weeks after treatment start (second dose) and at 6 weeks after treatment start. Patients had an ECOG performance status of 0 or 1 and had received between 0 and 3 prior chemotherapy regimens. About 90% of the roughly 29 patients were males with bladder-origin urothelial cancer, and about 65% of the roughly 30 reported a prior smoking history. Pretreatment tumor samples, along with matched peripheral blood serially collected before and after atezolizumab treatment, were subjected to TCR sequencing. The study was an exploratory multi-omic analysis of somatic, immune and clinical correlates of response to PD-L1 blockade with atezolizumab in urothelial cancer. Durable clinical benefit was defined as a progression-free survival longer than 6 months, and TCR features were additionally tested against progression-free survival and overall survival. In the same patients who had TCR sequencing, pretreatment tumors also underwent whole exome sequencing and RNA sequencing. Durable clinical benefit was achieved by nine patients and was not achieved by 20 patients. Blood samples gave median yields of about 150,000 T cells and more than 80,000 unique TCRs, along with a median clonality of approximately 0.084. Paper-wide results and their limitations: Greater expansion of tumor-associated TCR clones in peripheral blood 3 weeks after the start of treatment was observed in patients with durable benefit (n of about 20, p = 0.022). Because of the small sample size (n = 29) and the many exploratory analyses performed, the results are intended to be regarded as hypothesis-generating. A pretreatment peripheral blood TCR clonality below the median was linked to improved progression-free and overall survival.

A total of 29 patients with locally advanced or metastatic urothelial carcinoma, treated at Memorial Sloan Kettering on a trial protocol, made up the cohort. Peripheral blood mononuclear cells were collected from each patient pretreatment and during treatment, giving between 1 and 8 total time points per patient. The Qiagen DNeasy Blood extraction kit was used to purify genomic DNA from total PBMCs and tumor samples. Collected pretreatment and during treatment, PBMCs were isolated and stored as previously described. Each PCR received spiked-in synthetic TCR analog templates so that absolute template abundance could be estimated from read counts. TCRbeta CDR3 regions were amplified from genomic DNA with bias-controlled V and J gene primers using the immunoSEQ assay. Sequencing of rearranged TCRbeta segments was performed at approximately 20X coverage. Turning to the authors' computational methods: Sequencing errors were corrected by clustering and CDR3s were annotated against IMGT to assign V, D and J genes. Downstream analyses used only productive TCRbeta rearrangements and left out out-of-frame or stop-codon sequences. Clonality was computed as one minus Shannon entropy normalized by the log of the number of unique productive sequences. Clones differing between time points or between blood and tumor were identified by Fisher's exact test with Benjamini-Hochberg correction at adjusted p below 0.01. The table was pulled from immuneACCESS by TCRdb, which kept in-frame rearrangements only. Such tables lose some clones; where checked, under half of the loss comes from unresolved V genes, and the rest has no known cause. V and J calls and clone size are given by that table; D and trimming were obtained from the DNA. The sample profile shows 90,000 to 120,000 clones; around 85% of them were found once. Clones ranked in the top ten supply approximately 2.4% of the sample.

Reading from cysteine to phenylalanine, the CDR3 counts 15 amino acids. Only CDR3 DNA is held: 45 bases, read in frame from base 1. V is trimmed back by 3 bases and J by 2 bases, and the junction contains 4 bases that no gene match accounts for. CDR1 and CDR2 were assigned from the germline V gene (reference sequence) as MNHEY and SMNVEV. This clone has more than one count but fewer than ten. Its antigen specificity is not known. No base qualities exist here, and no much larger clone lies one base off it. The rearrangement combines TRBV27 with TRBJ2-7, with 10 bases aligning to TRBD1. This specimen was PBMCs, taken around atezolizumab (anti-PD-L1) treatment. The sequence derives from a man aged 50 or older with urothelial cancer. The CDR3 protein is CASSFTGTGAYEQYF. In nucleotide form, the sequence is TGTGCCAGCAGTTTCACCGGGACAGGGGCCTACGAGCAGTACTTC.